This TCR beta chain was profiled in a study of T cells expressing NK-cell markers. TCRdb reprocessed the 5' RACE reads; each CDR3 protein has one entry and no DNA is given. This sample's table reports 500,000 or so distinct CDR3 sequences. CDR1 and CDR2 from the germline V gene are GTSNPN and SVGIG (reference sequence). This CDR3 has 17 residues. The sample taken for sequencing was blood T cells: a sorted CD56 or NKG2C T cell subset, CD4+ or CD8+ T cells, or bulk PBMC T cells (not recorded which). This clonotype originated in a man aged 18-30 years in good health. The V call is TRBV30, the J call TRBJ2-6; TCRdb designates TRBD1, a call that cannot be tested without DNA. CDR3 residues: CAWTQGLGYSGANVLTF. The entire variable domain, with the rest obtained from reference TRBV30 and TRBJ2-6, is as follows: SQTIHQWPATLVQPVGSPLSLECTVEGTSNPNLYWYRQAAGRGLQLLFYSVGIGQISSEVPQNLSASRPQDRQFILSSKKLLLSDSGFYLCAWTQGLGYSGANVLTFGAGSRLTVL.